These T cell receptor beta chains were read from a single sample in a study of T-cell reconstitution after alpha-beta-depleted transplantation in children. In TCRdb, the PCR reads were re-called with MiXCR into one record per CDR3 protein. The profile covers tens of thousands of distinct CDR3 sequences, with over 5% appearing a single time and approximately 7% taken by the ten largest. Material: PBMCs, mostly from graft donor cells, obtained 180 days after TCRalphabeta/CD19-depleted stem cell transplant. These TCRs come from a male patient younger than 18 who had a stem cell transplant for acute myeloid leukemia, so the T cells may come from the graft donor. Both conserved end residues are part of each CDR3. Each record gives: V gene, clone size, D gene, J gene, CDR3 DNA, CDR3 protein. D genes are given only for firm matches. Rows give clone size only sometimes, using once, few, many, or a class for an expanded clone.

TRBV7-2	many	TRBD2	TRBJ2-7	TGTGCCAGCAGCCCGCGCTTCGCAGCGGGAGTAAGGGAGCAGTACTTC	CASSPRFAAGVREQYF
TRBV29-1	many	.	TRBJ1-3	TGCAGCGACCGGGACACGAGCTCTGGAAACACCATATATTTT	CSDRDTSSGNTIYF
TRBV27	medium-sized	.	TRBJ1-2	TGTGCCAGCAGTTTGGTAGGGGCGGGCGGCTACACCTTC	CASSLVGAGGYTF
TRBV20-1	many	.	TRBJ1-1	TGCAGTGCTAGGATTGTTGGAACTGAAGCTTTCTTT	CSARIVGTEAFF
TRBV5-3	.	.	TRBJ1-2	TGTGCCACGGGCCCGGTAGCGGACGCAATCCGCAGCTACACCTTC	CATGPVADAIRSYTF
TRBV5-4	many	TRBD2	TRBJ2-3	TGTGCCAGCAGCTTGGAACTAGCGGGTCTCACAGATACGCAGTATTTT	CASSLELAGLTDTQYF
TRBV12-3/TRBV12-4	many	.	TRBJ1-2	TGTGCCAGCAGTAACCGGGCCGCGCGTGGCTACACCTTC	CASSNRAARGYTF
TRBV5-1	many	TRBD2	TRBJ2-7	TGCGCCAGCAGCTTGGGTCTAGCGGTCTACGAGCAGTACTTC	CASSLGLAVYEQYF
TRBV12-3/TRBV12-4	many	TRBD1	TRBJ2-3	TGTGCCAGCAGTGTCTTGACAGGGGTCGTCCTTTACACAGATACGCAGTATTTT	CASSVLTGVVLYTDTQYF
TRBV7-2	.	.	TRBJ1-5	TGTGCCAGCAGCTTAATAGACAATCAGCCCCAGCATTTT	CASSLIDNQPQHF
TRBV2	many	TRBD2	TRBJ2-1	TGTGCCAGCAAAGGGACTAGCGGGTGGAGCTCCTACAATGAGCAGTTCTTC	CASKGTSGWSSYNEQFF
TRBV5-5	many	.	TRBJ2-1	TGTGCCAGCAGCTTGGGTCCGGGACGGGTTTTTAATGAGCAGTTCTTC	CASSLGPGRVFNEQFF
TRBV20-1	many	.	TRBJ1-2	TGCAGTGCGCTGGACGAGCCTAACTATGGCTACACCTTC	CSALDEPNYGYTF
TRBV5-4	many	.	TRBJ2-1	TGTGCCACCATCAAGGGGCAGCTCGCTGGGGGTGAGCTGTTCTTC	CATIKGQLAGGELFF
TRBV5-4	few	.	TRBJ2-2	TGTGCCAGCAGTACTCATAAAGAGGGCGGGGAGCTGTTTTTT	CASSTHKEGGELFF
TRBV10-3	many	.	TRBJ2-1	TGTGCCATCAGTGAGGACCGGTCCGGGCAGTTCTTC	CAISEDRSGQFF
TRBV11-1	many	.	TRBJ2-1	TGTGCCAGCAGCTCAGGGCTTAGCTCCTACAATGAGCAGTTCTTC	CASSSGLSSYNEQFF
TRBV5-1	many	.	TRBJ1-6	TGCGCCAGCAGCTCCCGTGAGGGCCGGGCCCACTTT	CASSSREGRAHF
TRBV28	many	.	TRBJ2-7	TGTGCCAGCAGTTTCGGGGACGTAAACTACGAGCAGTACTTC	CASSFGDVNYEQYF
TRBV7-9	many	TRBD1	TRBJ1-2	TGTGCCAGCAGCTTAGAGACAGGGCCCTATGGCTACACCTTC	CASSLETGPYGYTF
TRBV20-1	many	TRBD1	TRBJ1-4	TGCAGTGCTAGAGATGGCGGGACAGGGAGTAGAGAAAAACTGTTTTTT	CSARDGGTGSREKLFF
TRBV6-2/TRBV6-3	many	TRBD2	TRBJ2-5	TGTGCCAGCAGTTACTCTACCGGACGACTAGCACAAGAGACCCAGTACTTC	CASSYSTGRLAQETQYF
TRBV10-3	many	.	TRBJ1-5	TGTGCCATCAGTGGATTACAGCCCCAGCATTTT	CAISGLQPQHF
TRBV2	many	.	TRBJ2-3	TGTGCCAGCTGGGAGGGGGCAGCAGATACGCAGTATTTT	CASWEGAADTQYF
TRBV7-2	many	.	TRBJ2-6	TGTGCCAGCAGCTTAGAGGTCTCTGGGGCCAACGTCCTGACTTTC	CASSLEVSGANVLTF
TRBV20-1	many	.	TRBJ1-2	TGCAGTGCTAGTGGAGGAGGGGGTAACTATGGCTACACCTTC	CSASGGGGNYGYTF
TRBV10-2	many	TRBD1	TRBJ1-5	TGCGCCAGCACCGAGTCTCGACAGGGGGGTCAGCCCCAGCATTTT	CASTESRQGGQPQHF
TRBV12-3/TRBV12-4	many	.	TRBJ1-5	TGTGCCAGCAGTCTGACCCGTGGTGACCAGCATTTT	CASSLTRGDQHF
TRBV24-1	many	TRBD1	TRBJ1-5	TGTGCCACCAGTGATTTCCGGACAGGGGGCGAACAGCCCCAGCATTTT	CATSDFRTGGEQPQHF
TRBV9	many	.	TRBJ2-1	TGTGCCAGCAGCGTAGATGTCCCGACCCCGCGCTCCTACAATGAGCAGTTCTTC	CASSVDVPTPRSYNEQFF
TRBV2	many	TRBD1	TRBJ2-1	TGTGCCAGCAGTCTACGGACAGGGGAACGGTATGAGCAGTTCTTC	CASSLRTGERYEQFF
TRBV15	many	TRBD1	TRBJ1-2	TGTGCCACCAGCAGACTTAGGGGGCACTATGGCTACACCTTC	CATSRLRGHYGYTF
TRBV7-2	many	TRBD2	TRBJ2-3	TGTGCCAGCTGCCGGGGGGGGCCGGGCACAGATACGCAGTATTTT	CASCRGGPGTDTQYF
TRBV6-6	many	.	TRBJ1-1	TGTGCCAGCAGTAGGGACCCAATGCCCGCTTTCTTT	CASSRDPMPAFF
TRBV2	many	.	TRBJ2-7	TGTGCCAGCAGGGGCTTCGTTGGTACTAGGGAGCGCGAGCAGTACTTC	CASRGFVGTREREQYF
TRBV5-4	.	TRBD2	TRBJ2-2	TGTGCCAGGGGCCCTGGGGGGTTAGCGGGAGGCACCGGGGAGCTGTTTTTT	CARGPGGLAGGTGELFF
TRBV20-1	many	TRBD1	TRBJ2-3	TGCAGTGCCCCGGGACAGGGGAGACTTCGCACAGATACGCAGTATTTT	CSAPGQGRLRTDTQYF
TRBV5-6	many	.	TRBJ2-3	TGTGCCAGCAGCTGGGTACTTAGCACAGATACGCAGTATTTT	CASSWVLSTDTQYF
TRBV12-3/TRBV12-4	many	.	TRBJ1-1	TGTGCCAGCAGACTACCCGACGGCTATGAAGCTTTCTTT	CASRLPDGYEAFF
TRBV7-2	many	TRBD1	TRBJ2-7	TGTGCCAGCAGCTTAGCAGGGGGCGAATACGAGCAGTACTTC	CASSLAGGEYEQYF
TRBV3-1	.	TRBD1	TRBJ2-1	TGTGCCAGCGGCCCTGGGACAGAGAACAATGAGCAGTTCTTC	CASGPGTENNEQFF